One TCR beta chain is described in this entry. The record originates from a study of control samples from healthy donors and cancer patients. This CDR3 comprises 16 residues. The ends lost 4 bases at V and 2 bases at J; junction bases unmatched: 8. CDR1 SGHVS and CDR2 FQNEAQ come from the germline V gene. Profiled with immunoSEQ multiplex PCR; TCRdb holds only in-frame clones, not every one. The data show tens of thousands of clones, about 88% seen once. The receptor comes from a woman aged 70-85 years in good health. Material for sequencing was blood. The J gene is TRBJ2-3, the V gene TRBV7-8; 8 positions match TRBD2. The CDR3 bases are TGTGCCAGCAGCTCCCTTATGACTAGCGCCACAGATACGCAGTATTTT. This codes for CASSSLMTSATDTQYF.